This is a list of T cell receptor beta chains from one sample in a study of blood T cells in healthy people across ages. One entry per CDR3 protein, called by TCRdb with MiXCR from the 5' RACE reads. The table has 750,000 to 950,000 distinct CDR3 sequences, 25% to 30% seen once. This sample was shared with a second study, whose subject was T cells of mothers and their children.

Sequencing input: blood. The receptors stem from a woman in her forties in good health. Each CDR3 is given with its conserved first and last residue. Fields, in order: clone size, J gene, V gene, D gene, CDR3 length, CDR3 protein, CDR3 DNA. The D gene is left open where the match is weak. Not every row has a clone size; where given, it reads once, few, many or a size class.

NA TRBJ2-5 TRBV28 TRBD1 15 CASSPTGAGDRAQYF TGTGCCAGCAGCCCGACCGGGGCGGGGGACAGGGCCCAGTACTTC
many TRBJ1-1 TRBV29-1 NA 14 CSVGLGLDYTEAFF TGCAGCGTTGGACTGGGACTGGATTACACTGAAGCTTTCTTT
many TRBJ2-1 TRBV5-1 TRBD1 16 CASSLESRDRGPKQFF TGCGCCAGCAGCTTGGAGTCTCGGGACAGGGGGCCGAAGCAGTTCTTC
few TRBJ1-2 TRBV20-1 NA 13 CSARDREGGGYTF TGCAGTGCTAGAGACAGGGAGGGCGGTGGCTACACCTTC
many TRBJ1-2 TRBV11-2 TRBD1 15 CASSSGQGANYGYTF TGCGCCAGCAGCAGCGGACAGGGGGCTAACTATGGCTACACCTTC
few TRBJ2-6 TRBV9 NA 15 CASSVGLTGANVLTF TGTGCCAGCAGCGTAGGGCTCACTGGGGCCAACGTCCTGACTTTC
many TRBJ2-5 TRBV7-2 TRBD2 16 CASSSQAGANVETQYF TGTGCCAGCAGCTCCCAAGCGGGGGCAAACGTGGAGACCCAGTACTTC
few TRBJ2-1 TRBV12-3/TRBV12-4 TRBD2 15 CASSLVAGGREEQFF TGTGCCAGCAGTTTAGTAGCGGGGGGCCGTGAGGAGCAGTTCTTC
few TRBJ2-1 TRBV28 NA 11 CASSFGTEQFF TGTGCCAGCAGTTTTGGGACAGAGCAGTTCTTC
many TRBJ2-5 TRBV5-1 NA 13 CASSFPPQETQYF TGCGCCAGCAGCTTCCCACCGCAAGAGACCCAGTACTTC
NA TRBJ1-2 TRBV10-2 NA 11 CAGSAGYGYTF TGCGCCGGCAGTGCAGGGTATGGCTACACCTTC
NA TRBJ1-2 TRBV12-3/TRBV12-4 NA 16 CASRVGGGANNYGYTF TGTGCCAGCAGAGTCGGAGGCGGGGCGAATAACTATGGCTACACCTTC
few TRBJ1-5 TRBV27 TRBD1 14 CASSWDRGRQPQHF TGTGCCAGCAGTTGGGACAGGGGGCGACAGCCCCAGCATTTT
NA TRBJ2-7 TRBV19 TRBD1 15 CASSFGQGNSYEQYF TGTGCCAGTAGTTTTGGACAGGGTAACTCCTACGAGCAGTACTTC
few TRBJ2-2 TRBV18 NA 13 CASARDNTGELFF TGTGCCAGCGCCAGGGATAACACCGGGGAGCTGTTTTTT
NA TRBJ2-6 TRBV20-1 TRBD2 17 CSATTGPRGAGANVLTF TGCAGTGCTACTACCGGGCCGCGGGGGGCAGGGGCCAACGTCCTGACTTTC
NA TRBJ1-1 TRBV5-1 NA 15 CASSLEGVVGTEAFF TGCGCCAGCAGCTTAGAGGGCGTGGTGGGCACTGAAGCTTTCTTT
many TRBJ2-7 TRBV27 TRBD1 14 CASSPDRGLYEQYF TGTGCCAGCAGTCCGGACAGGGGGCTCTACGAGCAGTACTTC
few TRBJ2-1 TRBV6-2/TRBV6-3 TRBD2 16 CASSPTSGASYNEQFF TGTGCCAGCAGCCCGACTAGCGGTGCCTCCTACAATGAGCAGTTCTTC
NA TRBJ2-5 TRBV5-1 TRBD2 14 CAGTSASGSNEQYF TGCGCCGGCACATCGGCTAGCGGGAGCAATGAGCAGTACTTC
few TRBJ2-1 TRBV19 TRBD1 14 CASSIRGQGHEQFF TGTGCCAGTAGTATAAGGGGACAGGGACATGAGCAGTTCTTC
few TRBJ2-7 TRBV7-9 NA 14 CASSPAGQLYEQYF TGTGCCAGCAGCCCGGCCGGACAGCTTTACGAGCAGTACTTC
NA TRBJ2-6 TRBV28 NA 13 CASREGGANVLTF TGTGCCAGCAGGGAGGGTGGGGCCAACGTCCTGACTTTC
NA TRBJ2-2 TRBV28 NA 16 CASSPSGTRNTGELFF TGTGCCAGCAGCCCAAGCGGAACAAGGAACACCGGGGAGCTGTTTTTT
few TRBJ2-1 TRBV2 NA 15 CASSVGRSSYNEQFF TGTGCCAGCAGTGTGGGGCGGAGCTCCTACAATGAGCAGTTCTTC
many TRBJ2-5 TRBV25-1 NA 13 CASSGWGQETQYF TGTGCCAGCAGTGGTTGGGGGCAGGAGACCCAGTACTTC
many TRBJ2-7 TRBV7-2 NA 13 CASSSVAPREQYF TGTGCCAGCAGCTCGGTCGCCCCCCGAGAGCAGTACTTC
few TRBJ2-1 TRBV12-3/TRBV12-4 TRBD2 18 CASSPAAGLAGIGDEQFF TGTGCCAGCAGTCCCGCCGCGGGACTAGCGGGGATTGGGGATGAGCAGTTCTTC
few TRBJ2-1 TRBV12-3/TRBV12-4 NA 14 CASSLAGSTNEQFF TGTGCCAGCAGTTTAGCCGGTAGCACGAATGAGCAGTTCTTC
NA TRBJ2-7 TRBV29-1 NA 14 CSVGGQQVGGEQYF TGCAGCGTTGGGGGGCAACAGGTCGGGGGGGAGCAGTACTTC
many TRBJ1-5 TRBV12-3/TRBV12-4 NA 15 CASSFRGDSNQPQHF TGTGCCAGCAGTTTTCGGGGGGATAGCAATCAGCCCCAGCATTTT
NA TRBJ2-3 TRBV7-2 NA 16 CASSLGWRSSTDTQYF TGTGCCAGCAGCTTAGGGTGGCGGTCTAGCACAGATACGCAGTATTTT
NA TRBJ2-7 TRBV5-1 NA 16 CASSRYPGPGVYEQYF TGTGCCAGCAGCCGTTATCCGGGACCGGGGGTCTACGAGCAGTACTTC
NA TRBJ1-3 TRBV12-3/TRBV12-4 NA 16 CASSLQRRTLGNTIYF TGTGCCAGCAGTTTACAAAGGCGGACATTAGGAAACACCATATATTTT
NA TRBJ1-2 TRBV28 NA 12 CASSLAQHGYTF TGTGCCAGCAGTTTAGCACAGCATGGCTACACCTTC
few TRBJ2-7 TRBV7-3 NA 16 CASSLSPGADSYEQYF TGTGCCAGCAGCTTAAGCCCAGGGGCCGACTCCTACGAGCAGTACTTC
NA TRBJ2-7 TRBV7-2 NA 16 CASSSSGTTLYNEQYF TGTGCCAGCAGCTCCTCGGGTACCACCCTGTACAATGAGCAGTACTTC
many TRBJ2-1 TRBV6-2/TRBV6-3 NA 15 CASSYSGTFINEQFF TGTGCCAGCAGTTACTCCGGGACATTTATCAATGAGCAGTTCTTC
few TRBJ1-1 TRBV20-1 NA 16 CSPGRRSGSKDTEAFF TGCAGTCCCGGGCGCAGGTCGGGGTCAAAGGACACTGAAGCTTTCTTT
many TRBJ1-6 TRBV5-1 TRBD1 14 CASSQGGRNSPLHF TGCGCCAGCAGCCAGGGGGGCAGGAATTCACCCCTCCACTTT